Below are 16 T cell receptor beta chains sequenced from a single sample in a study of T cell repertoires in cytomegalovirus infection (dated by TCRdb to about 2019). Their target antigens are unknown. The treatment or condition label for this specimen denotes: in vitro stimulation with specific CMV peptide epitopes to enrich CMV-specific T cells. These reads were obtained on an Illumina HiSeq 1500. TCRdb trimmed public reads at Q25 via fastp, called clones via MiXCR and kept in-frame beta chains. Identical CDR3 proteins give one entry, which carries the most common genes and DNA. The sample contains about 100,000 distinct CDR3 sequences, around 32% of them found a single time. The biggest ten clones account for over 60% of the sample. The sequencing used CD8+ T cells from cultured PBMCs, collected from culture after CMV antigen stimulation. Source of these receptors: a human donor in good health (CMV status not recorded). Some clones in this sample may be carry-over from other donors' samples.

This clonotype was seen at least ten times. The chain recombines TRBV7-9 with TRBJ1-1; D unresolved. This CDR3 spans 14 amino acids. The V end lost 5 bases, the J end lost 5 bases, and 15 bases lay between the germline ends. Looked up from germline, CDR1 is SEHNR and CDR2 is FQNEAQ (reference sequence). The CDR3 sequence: CASSDTVTFTEAFF. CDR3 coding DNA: TGTGCCAGCAGCGATACGGTCACCTTTACTGAAGCTTTCTTT.

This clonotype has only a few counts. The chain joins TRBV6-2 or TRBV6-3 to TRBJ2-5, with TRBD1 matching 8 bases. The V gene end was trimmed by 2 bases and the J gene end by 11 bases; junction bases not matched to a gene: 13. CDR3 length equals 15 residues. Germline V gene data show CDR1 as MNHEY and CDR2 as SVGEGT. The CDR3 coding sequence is TGTGCCAGCAGTTACAGGGACAGGCGCGCGGATGGGCAGTACTTC. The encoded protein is CASSYRDRRADGQYF.

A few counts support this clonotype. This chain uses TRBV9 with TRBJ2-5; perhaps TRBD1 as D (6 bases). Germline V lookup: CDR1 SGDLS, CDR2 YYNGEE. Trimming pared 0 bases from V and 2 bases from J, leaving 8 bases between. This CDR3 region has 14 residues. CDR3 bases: TGTGCCAGCAGCGTAGAGACAGGACAAGAGACCCAGTACTTC. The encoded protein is CASSVETGQETQYF.

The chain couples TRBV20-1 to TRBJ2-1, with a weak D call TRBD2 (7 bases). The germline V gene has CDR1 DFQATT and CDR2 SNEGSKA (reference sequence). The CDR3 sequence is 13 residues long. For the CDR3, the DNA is TGCAGGGCTTCGGGGGGCTCGAGCAATGAGCAGTTCTTC. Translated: CRASGGSSNEQFF.

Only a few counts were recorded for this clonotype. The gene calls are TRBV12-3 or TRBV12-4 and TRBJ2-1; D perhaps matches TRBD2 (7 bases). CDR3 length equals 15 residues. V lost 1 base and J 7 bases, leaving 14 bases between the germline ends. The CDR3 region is CASSLVGGGANEQFF. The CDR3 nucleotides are TGTGCCAGCAGTTTAGTCGGAGGGGGGGCAAATGAGCAGTTCTTC.

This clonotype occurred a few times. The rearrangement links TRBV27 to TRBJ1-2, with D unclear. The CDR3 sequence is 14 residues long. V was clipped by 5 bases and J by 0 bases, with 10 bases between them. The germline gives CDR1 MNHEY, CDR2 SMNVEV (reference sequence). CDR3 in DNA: TGTGCCAGCAGTCCTCTGGGATCTAACTATGGCTACACCTTC. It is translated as CASSPLGSNYGYTF.

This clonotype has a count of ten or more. The CDR3 sequence is CASSLDIGVVYEQYF. In DNA form, the CDR3 reads TGTGCCAGCAGCTTAGATATAGGGGTTGTCTACGAGCAGTACTTC. The V gene is TRBV7-2, the J gene TRBJ2-7; D may be TRBD1 (5 bases). V lost 1 base, J lost 3 bases, and 13 bases lay in between. There are 15 residues in the CDR3. Germline V gives CDR1 SGHTA, CDR2 FQGNSA.

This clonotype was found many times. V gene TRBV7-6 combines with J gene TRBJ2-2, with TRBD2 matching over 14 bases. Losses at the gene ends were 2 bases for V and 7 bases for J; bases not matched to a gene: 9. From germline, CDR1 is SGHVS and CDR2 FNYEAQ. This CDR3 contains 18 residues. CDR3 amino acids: CASSLPLGLAGVVGELFF. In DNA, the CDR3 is TGTGCCAGCAGCTTACCCCTGGGACTAGCGGGGGTTGTCGGGGAGCTGTTTTTT. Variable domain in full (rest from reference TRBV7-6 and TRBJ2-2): GAGVSQSPRYKVTKRGQDVALRCDPISGHVSLYWYRQALGQGPEFLTYFNYEAQQDKSGLPNDRFSAERPEGSISTLTIQRTEQRDSAMYRCASSLPLGLAGVVGELFFGEGSRLTVL.

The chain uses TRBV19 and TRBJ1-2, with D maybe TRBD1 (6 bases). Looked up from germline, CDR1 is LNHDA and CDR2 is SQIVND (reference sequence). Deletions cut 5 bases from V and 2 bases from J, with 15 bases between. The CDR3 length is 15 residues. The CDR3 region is CASSFWTDLNYGYTF. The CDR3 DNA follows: TGTGCCAGTAGTTTCTGGACAGACCTAAACTATGGCTACACCTTC.

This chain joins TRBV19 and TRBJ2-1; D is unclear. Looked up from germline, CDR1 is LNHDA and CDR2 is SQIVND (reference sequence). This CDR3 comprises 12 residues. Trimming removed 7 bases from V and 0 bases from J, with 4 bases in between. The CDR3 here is CASTSSYNEQFF. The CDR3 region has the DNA TGTGCCAGTACTAGCTCCTACAATGAGCAGTTCTTC.

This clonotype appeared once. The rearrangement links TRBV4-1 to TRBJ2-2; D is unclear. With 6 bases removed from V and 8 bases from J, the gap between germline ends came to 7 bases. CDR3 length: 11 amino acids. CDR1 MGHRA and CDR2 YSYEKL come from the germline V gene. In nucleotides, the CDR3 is TGCGCCAGCAGGTTGTCGGGGGAGCTGTTTTTT. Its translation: CASRLSGELFF.

The CDR3 DNA is TGTGCCAGCAGTGAAGATGACAGAAACAATGAGCAGTTCTTC. Translating it yields CASSEDDRNNEQFF. J is TRBJ2-1 and V is TRBV2, with a tentative D call TRBD1 (5 bases). V lost 1 base, J lost 5 bases, and 9 bases lay in between. This CDR3 contains 14 residues. Germline values: CDR1 SNHLY, CDR2 FYNNEI.

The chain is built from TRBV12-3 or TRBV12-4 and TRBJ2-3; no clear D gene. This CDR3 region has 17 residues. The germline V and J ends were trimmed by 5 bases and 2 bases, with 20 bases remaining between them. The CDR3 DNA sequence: TGTGCCAGCAGTCTATTCCGCGGACCTCCGTCCACAGATACGCAGTATTTT. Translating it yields CASSLFRGPPSTDTQYF.

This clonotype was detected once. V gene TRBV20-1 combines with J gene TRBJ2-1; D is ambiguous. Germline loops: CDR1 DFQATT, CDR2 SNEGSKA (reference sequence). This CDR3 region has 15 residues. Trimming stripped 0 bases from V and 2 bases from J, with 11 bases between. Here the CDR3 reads CSARDLAEPYNEQFF. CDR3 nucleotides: TGCAGTGCTAGAGATTTGGCGGAGCCCTACAATGAGCAGTTCTTC.

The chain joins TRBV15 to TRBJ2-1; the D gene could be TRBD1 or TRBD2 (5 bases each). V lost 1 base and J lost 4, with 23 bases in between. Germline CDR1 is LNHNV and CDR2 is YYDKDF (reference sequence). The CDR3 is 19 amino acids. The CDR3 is CATSRGRSGPEVPYNEQFF. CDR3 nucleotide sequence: TGTGCCACCAGCAGAGGTCGATCGGGACCCGAAGTCCCGTACAATGAGCAGTTCTTC.

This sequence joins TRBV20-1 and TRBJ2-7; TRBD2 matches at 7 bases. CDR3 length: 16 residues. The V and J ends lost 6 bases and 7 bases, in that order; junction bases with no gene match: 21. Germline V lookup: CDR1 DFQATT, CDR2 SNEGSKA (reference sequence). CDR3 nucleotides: TGCAGTGCCACGATCGCCGGTTGGGGGACTACGTATGAGCAGTACTTC. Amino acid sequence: CSATIAGWGTTYEQYF.